The sequence of this T cell receptor (beta chain) was determined in a study of identical twins' blood T cells. Using its own MiXCR run on the 5' RACE reads, TCRdb lists one record per CDR3 protein. Among a few hundred thousand distinct CDR3 sequences, 28% were seen once, and the ten largest hold about 6.1%. V lost 1 base, J lost 2 bases, and 12 bases lay in between. The germline V gene has CDR1 MNHEY and CDR2 SMNVEV (reference sequence). This CDR3 region has 16 residues. This clonotype was counted only a few times. This clonotype originated in a woman between 18 and 55 years old in good health. The V and J genes are TRBV27 and TRBJ1-5, with unresolved D. Material: PBMCs. CDR3 loop: CASSLFSGVGNQPQHF. DNA for the CDR3: TGTGCCAGCAGTTTATTTTCCGGGGTGGGCAATCAGCCCCAGCATTTT.